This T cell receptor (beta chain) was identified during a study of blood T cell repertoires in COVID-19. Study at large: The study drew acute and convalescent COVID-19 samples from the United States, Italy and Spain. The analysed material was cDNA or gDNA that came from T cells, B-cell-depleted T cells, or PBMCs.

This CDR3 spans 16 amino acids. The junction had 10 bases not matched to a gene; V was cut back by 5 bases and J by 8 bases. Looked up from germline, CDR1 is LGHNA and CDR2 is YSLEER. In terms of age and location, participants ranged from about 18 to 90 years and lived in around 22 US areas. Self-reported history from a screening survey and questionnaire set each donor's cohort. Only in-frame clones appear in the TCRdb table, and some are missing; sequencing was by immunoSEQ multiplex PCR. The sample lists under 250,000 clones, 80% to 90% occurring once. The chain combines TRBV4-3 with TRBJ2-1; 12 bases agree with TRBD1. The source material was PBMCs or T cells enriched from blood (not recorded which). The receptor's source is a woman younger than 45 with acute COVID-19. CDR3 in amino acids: CASSETGTGGRDEQFF. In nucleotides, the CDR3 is TGCGCCAGCAGCGAAACCGGGACAGGGGGCAGGGATGAGCAGTTCTTC.